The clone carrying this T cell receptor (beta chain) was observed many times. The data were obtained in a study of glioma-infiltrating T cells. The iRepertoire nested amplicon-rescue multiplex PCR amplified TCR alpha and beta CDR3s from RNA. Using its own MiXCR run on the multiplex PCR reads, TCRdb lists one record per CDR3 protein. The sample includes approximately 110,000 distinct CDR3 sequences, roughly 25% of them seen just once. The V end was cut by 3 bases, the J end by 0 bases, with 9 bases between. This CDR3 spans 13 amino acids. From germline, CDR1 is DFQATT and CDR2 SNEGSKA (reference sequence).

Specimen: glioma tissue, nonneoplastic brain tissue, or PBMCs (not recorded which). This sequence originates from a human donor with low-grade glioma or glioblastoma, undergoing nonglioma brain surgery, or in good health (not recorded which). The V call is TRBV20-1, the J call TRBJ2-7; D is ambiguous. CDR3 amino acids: CSASGLSSYEQYF. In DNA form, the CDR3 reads TGCAGTGCTAGCGGGCTGAGCTCCTACGAGCAGTACTTC.